This T cell receptor beta chain was documented in a study of T cell repertoires in cytomegalovirus infection. Study context: Public TCR beta signatures marked donors with CMV infection and the matching HLA.

Study outcomes and limitations: Cumulative frequency of public TCR beta families picked out carriers of CMV plus the relevant HLA. Predominance within the ex vivo response was attributable to HLA-C-restricted CMV-specific TCR beta clonotypes.

Worth noting for this clonotype: Its antigen is undetermined.

TCRdb re-derived calls from the reads in MiXCR, one entry per CDR3 protein. Among some 270,000 distinct CDR3 sequences, about a sixth were seen once, and the ten largest hold more than 45%. This receptor was identified in a human donor in good health (CMV status not recorded). Some clones in this sample may be carry-over from other donors' samples. Sample: CD8+ T cells from PBMCs.

CDR3 DNA: TGTGCCAGCAGCTTCAACTATGGGACAGGAACGGGAAGCACTGAAGCTTTCTTT. This translates into CASSFNYGTGTGSTEAFF. The chain combines TRBV7-6 with TRBJ1-1; 8 bases match TRBD1. The germline gives CDR1 SGHVS, CDR2 FNYEAQ. The CDR3 length is 18 residues. V lost 3 bases and J lost 4; bases outside the gene matches: 16.